These 27 T cell receptor beta chains share one sample of origin, sequenced in a study of regulatory T cells in long-lasting Graves disease. The time point was: persistent/refractory GD, antithyroid drugs over 5 years with positive TRAb. RNA from PBMCs was the source of the TCR library. Building of the TCR beta libraries involved iRepertoire HTBI primers and Arm-PCR of CDR3 regions. One entry per CDR3 protein, called by TCRdb with MiXCR from the multiplex PCR reads. The repertoire holds 430,000 or so distinct CDR3 sequences, around a fifth seen once, with roughly an eighth in the top ten. The sample consisted of peripheral blood mononuclear cells (PBMCs), taken when the disease was refractory, from a patient treated with antithyroid drugs. These receptors all come from a female donor with Graves disease.

Ten or more counts support this clonotype. In DNA form, the CDR3 reads TGTGCCAGCAGTCCGGGGGAGAGGAACACTGAAGCTTTCTTT. This gives the protein CASSPGERNTEAFF. The V and J genes are TRBV12-3 or TRBV12-4 and TRBJ1-1; D is possibly TRBD1 (5 bases). V shed 5 bases and J shed 1 base, with 11 bases lying between them. The CDR3 has 14 amino acids.

This clonotype was counted only a few times. J is TRBJ2-1 and V is TRBV28; 8 bases map to TRBD2. Germline V gene sequence: CDR1 MDHEN, CDR2 SYDVKM. V dropped 5 bases and J dropped 8; count of bases not matched to a gene: 8. The CDR3 consists of 14 residues. The CDR3 here is CASSPAGVEDEQFF. CDR3 DNA sequence: TGTGCCAGCAGTCCAGCGGGAGTGGAAGATGAGCAGTTCTTC.

This clonotype was picked up a small number of times. The gene calls are TRBV5-4 and TRBJ2-7, with 8 positions matching TRBD2. The CDR3 consists of 14 residues. The V and J ends lost 1 base and 5 bases, in that order; junction bases with no gene match: 5. The germline V gene has CDR1 SGHNT and CDR2 YYREEE (reference sequence). DNA of the CDR3: TGTGCCAGCAGCTTGCGGCTAGCGGGTAACGAGCAGTACTTC. Translating gives CASSLRLAGNEQYF.

The sample holds a few counts of this clonotype. Here the CDR3 DNA reads TGCAGTGCCACTAGCGGGAGAGGGGATACGCAGTATTTT. It specifies CSATSGRGDTQYF. The chain couples TRBV20-1 to TRBJ2-3; 11 bases match TRBD2. This CDR3 contains 13 residues. Losses at the gene ends were 6 bases for V and 6 bases for J; bases not matched to a gene: 5. Germline values: CDR1 DFQATT, CDR2 SNEGSKA (reference sequence).

This clonotype occurred many times. The V call is TRBV12-3 or TRBV12-4, the J call TRBJ1-1; the match to TRBD1 covers 7 bases. With V trimmed by 5 bases and J by 2 bases, 8 bases remained unmatched. This CDR3 comprises 15 residues. CDR3 DNA: TGTGCCAGCAGTCGAGGACAGGCCTCCAACACTGAAGCTTTCTTT. It codes for CASSRGQASNTEAFF.

This clonotype was seen at least ten times. The chain couples TRBV2 to TRBJ2-7; 7 nucleotides align to TRBD1. The CDR3 is made up of 15 amino acids. Germline loops: CDR1 SNHLY, CDR2 FYNNEI. The V and J ends lost 6 bases and 3 bases, in that order; junction bases with no gene match: 11. CDR3 DNA sequence: TGTGCCAGCAGAAACCGGGACAGTACACTCTACGAGCAGTACTTC. This translates into CASRNRDSTLYEQYF.

This sequence joins TRBV28 and TRBJ1-3; 10 bases are a match to TRBD1. The CDR3 totals 16 residues. The V and J ends lost 3 bases and 3 bases, in that order; junction bases with no gene match: 5. CDR1 is MDHEN, CDR2 SYDVKM, per germline. The CDR3: CASSFADRGGGNTIYF. CDR3 nucleotide sequence: TGTGCCAGCAGTTTTGCGGACAGGGGGGGTGGAAACACCATATATTTT.

This clonotype was counted between two and nine times. The chain links TRBV2 to TRBJ1-3; TRBD1 is a possible D gene (6 bases). The V and J ends lost 7 bases and 0 bases respectively, with 13 bases between them. This CDR3 is built from 15 residues. Germline V lookup: CDR1 SNHLY, CDR2 FYNNEI. CDR3 sequence reads: CASNWGAASGNTIYF. CDR3 DNA sequence: TGTGCCAGCAACTGGGGGGCCGCCTCTGGAAACACCATATATTTT.

This clonotype was counted many times. CDR3 residues: CIPRGTGDEQYF. The CDR3 region has the DNA TGCATCCCAAGGGGGACAGGGGACGAGCAGTACTTC. The rearrangement uses TRBV20-1 and TRBJ2-7; 10 nucleotides match TRBD1. Germline V gene sequence: CDR1 DFQATT, CDR2 SNEGSKA (reference sequence). This CDR3 contains 12 residues.

The chain recombines TRBV6-1 with TRBJ1-6; 7 bases are a match to TRBD1. The V gene end was trimmed by 0 bases and the J gene end by 11 bases; junction bases not matched to a gene: 10. Per germline, CDR1 MNHNS and CDR2 SASEGT. This CDR3 has 16 residues. The CDR3 loop reads CASSEALDRALTPLHF. The CDR3 region has the DNA TGTGCCAGCAGTGAAGCGTTAGACAGGGCTTTGACACCCCTCCACTTT.

This clonotype was picked up a small number of times. The chain employs TRBV28 and TRBJ2-7; no clear D gene. Germline V gene sequence: CDR1 MDHEN, CDR2 SYDVKM. This CDR3 is 14 amino acids long. Trimming left V 1 base short and J 2 bases short, with 9 bases between. CDR3 in amino acids: CASSLSPRTYEQYF. CDR3 nucleotides: TGTGCCAGCAGTTTATCACCTAGAACCTACGAGCAGTACTTC.

The chain carries TRBV2 and TRBJ2-2; TRBD1 matches 10 bases. V gave up 8 bases and J gave up 6 bases; unmatched junction bases: 3. This CDR3 has 13 residues. Per germline, CDR1 SNHLY and CDR2 FYNNEI. The CDR3 spells CASRDRGAGELFF. The CDR3 bases are TGTGCCAGCCGGGACAGGGGCGCCGGGGAGCTGTTTTTT.

This clonotype was seen at least ten times. This sequence joins TRBV28 and TRBJ2-7; D uncertain. From germline, CDR1 is MDHEN and CDR2 SYDVKM. This CDR3 has 12 residues. Trimming pared 5 bases from V and 5 bases from J, leaving 10 bases between. The DNA of the CDR3 is TGTGCCAGCAGTCTGGCCGCCGACGAGCAGTACTTC. Protein product: CASSLAADEQYF.

This sequence joins TRBV4-1 and TRBJ1-5; D unclear. The CDR3 totals 14 residues. Deletions cut 0 bases from V and 1 base from J, with 4 bases between. Germline loops: CDR1 MGHRA, CDR2 YSYEKL. The CDR3 DNA reads TGCGCCAGCAGCCAAGATATGAGCAATCAGCCCCAGCATTTT. Encoded protein: CASSQDMSNQPQHF.

This sequence joins TRBV6-1 and TRBJ2-3, with 13 bases fitting TRBD2. V was clipped by 4 bases and J by 0 bases; unmatched bases: 4. CDR1 is MNHNS, CDR2 SASEGT, per germline. This CDR3 has 17 amino acids. This CDR3 is CASSGLAGGSSTDTQYF. Here the CDR3 DNA reads TGTGCCAGCAGTGGACTAGCGGGAGGCTCAAGCACAGATACGCAGTATTTT.

This clonotype was counted at least ten times. J is TRBJ2-5 and V is TRBV28; D is perhaps TRBD1 (8 bases). Trimming left V 7 bases short and J 5 bases short, with 17 bases between. In germline, CDR1 is MDHEN, CDR2 SYDVKM. CDR3 length: 14 residues. CDR3 coding DNA: TGTGCCAGCACCTGGACAGGGAGGGGTGAGACCCAGTACTTC. Its translation is CASTWTGRGETQYF.

This clonotype showed up many times. The rearrangement links TRBV27 to TRBJ2-7; 9 bases fit TRBD1. V gave up 5 bases and J gave up 4 bases; unmatched junction bases: 9. The CDR3 sequence is 15 residues long. Per the germline V gene, CDR1 is MNHEY and CDR2 is SMNVEV (reference sequence). CDR3 nucleotide sequence: TGTGCCAGCAGTCCCCGGGACAGGGTGCGGTACGAGCAGTACTTC. As protein: CASSPRDRVRYEQYF.

A few counts support this clonotype. CDR3 in amino acids: CASSFQDETQYF. The CDR3 nucleotides read TGTGCCAGCAGTTTCCAGGACGAGACCCAGTACTTC. The gene calls are TRBV12-3 or TRBV12-4 and TRBJ2-5; no clear D. Between the trimmed V and J ends, which lost 3 bases and 5 bases, there was a span of 7 bases. The CDR3 runs 12 residues.

This chain joins TRBV28 and TRBJ2-1, with D hard to call. CDR3 size: 17 residues. Germline lookup yields CDR1 MDHEN and CDR2 SYDVKM. Trimming left V 3 bases short and J 0 bases short, with 15 bases between. The DNA of the CDR3 is TGTGCCAGCAGTTTCGCGAGCCAGATAAGCTCCTACAATGAGCAGTTCTTC. Translation: CASSFASQISSYNEQFF.

This clonotype appeared many times. The CDR3 DNA follows: TGCAGTGCTAGAGTGGCGACTAGCGCCCAAGAGACCCAGTACTTC. It specifies CSARVATSAQETQYF. The chain employs TRBV20-1 and TRBJ2-5; 8 bases agree with TRBD2. Germline CDR1 is DFQATT and CDR2 is SNEGSKA (reference sequence). The CDR3 runs 15 residues. V gave up 1 base and J gave up 1 base; unmatched junction bases: 5.

With respect to this clonotype: A much larger clone differs by one base, so this may be a read error. The rearrangement links TRBV5-1 to TRBJ1-1; no definite D call. Germline V gives CDR1 SGHRS, CDR2 YFSETQ. The CDR3 has 15 residues. Trimming left V 0 bases short and J 1 base short, with 10 bases between. The CDR3 is CASSLVRGANTEAFF. The CDR3 bases are TGCGCCAGCAGCTTGGTTCGGGGAGCGAACACTGAAGCTTTCTTT.

This clonotype has a count of ten or more. The chain has TRBV5-1 and TRBJ1-5, with a weak D call TRBD1 (6 bases). Trimming cost V 0 bases and J 7 bases, with 14 bases left between them. The CDR3 length is 15 residues. Germline V gives CDR1 SGHRS, CDR2 YFSETQ. The CDR3 is CASSLDGGREQPQHF. CDR3 nucleotides: TGCGCCAGCAGCTTGGACGGGGGGCGAGAACAGCCCCAGCATTTT. Together with reference TRBV5-1 and TRBJ1-5, the CDR3 gives the full variable domain: KAGVTQTPRYLIKTRGQQVTLSCSPISGHRSVSWYQQTPGQGLQFLFEYFSETQRNKGNFPGRFSGRQFSNSRSEMNVSTLELGDSALYLCASSLDGGREQPQHFGDGTRLSIL.

At least ten counts were recorded for this clonotype. The chain uses TRBV2 and TRBJ2-2, with D unclear. Trimming took 4 bases from V and 0 from J, leaving 9 bases between them. This CDR3 spans 15 amino acids. CDR1 is SNHLY, CDR2 FYNNEI, per germline. The CDR3 nucleotides read TGTGCCAGCAGTGCTGGGCTTTCGAACACCGGGGAGCTGTTTTTT. Amino acids: CASSAGLSNTGELFF.

This clonotype occurred many times. The chain uses TRBV11-2 and TRBJ2-7; 8 bases map to TRBD1. Looked up from germline, CDR1 is SGHAT and CDR2 is FQNNGV. The CDR3 runs to 14 residues. J lost 6 bases, V lost 6 bases, and 10 bases had no gene match. The DNA of the CDR3 is TGTGCCAGCAGTTCCCGGACAGGGCCCTCCGAGCAGTACTTC. It is translated as CASSSRTGPSEQYF. Variable domain in full (rest from reference TRBV11-2 and TRBJ2-7): EAGVAQSPRYKIIEKRQSVAFWCNPISGHATLYWYQQILGQGPKLLIQFQNNGVVDDSQLPKDRFSAERLKGVDSTLKIQPAKLEDSAVYLCASSSRTGPSEQYFGPGTRLTVT.

This clonotype was detected ten times or more. The rearrangement links TRBV2 to TRBJ2-2; TRBD2 matches at 7 bases. The germline V gene has CDR1 SNHLY and CDR2 FYNNEI. V dropped 6 bases and J dropped 0; count of bases not matched to a gene: 4. The CDR3 totals 15 residues. DNA for the CDR3: TGTGCCAGCAGACCCGGACTAGCGAACACCGGGGAGCTGTTTTTT. It yields the protein CASRPGLANTGELFF.

The table lists this clonotype with many counts. The chain has TRBV2 and TRBJ1-1, with a weak D call TRBD1 (6 bases). Germline lookup yields CDR1 SNHLY and CDR2 FYNNEI. The CDR3 is 13 amino acids. The germline V and J ends were trimmed by 7 bases and 4 bases, with 13 bases remaining between them. CDR3 in DNA: TGTGCCAGCAAGTTGAGGGGGGGCACTGAAGCTTTCTTT. It translates to CASKLRGGTEAFF.

This clonotype was seen more than once but under ten times. This chain joins TRBV9 and TRBJ2-2; TRBD1 matches at 9 bases. The CDR3 has 17 amino acids. Germline loops: CDR1 SGDLS, CDR2 YYNGEE. V was pared by 0 bases and J by 7 bases, with 10 bases of the junction left unmatched. The CDR3 nucleotides are TGTGCCAGCAGCGTAGGAAGTCGTGGGACAGGGTTCGGGGAGCTGTTTTTT. Its translation is CASSVGSRGTGFGELFF.